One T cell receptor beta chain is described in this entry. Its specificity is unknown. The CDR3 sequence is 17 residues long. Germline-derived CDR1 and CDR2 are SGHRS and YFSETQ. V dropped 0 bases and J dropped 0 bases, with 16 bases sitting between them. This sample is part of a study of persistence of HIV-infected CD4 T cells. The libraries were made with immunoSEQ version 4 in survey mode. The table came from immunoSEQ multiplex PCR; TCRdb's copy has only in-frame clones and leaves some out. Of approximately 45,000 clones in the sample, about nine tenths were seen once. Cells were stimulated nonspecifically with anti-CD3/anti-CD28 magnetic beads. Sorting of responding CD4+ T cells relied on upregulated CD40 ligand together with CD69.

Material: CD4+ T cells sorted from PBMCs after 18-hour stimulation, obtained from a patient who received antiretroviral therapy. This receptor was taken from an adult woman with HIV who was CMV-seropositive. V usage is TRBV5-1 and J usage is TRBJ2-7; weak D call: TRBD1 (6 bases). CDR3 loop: CASSLVFLSDSSYEQYV. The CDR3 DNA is TGCGCCAGCAGCTTGGTGTTTCTTTCGGACAGCTCCTACGAGCAGTACGTC.